The rows below give T cell receptor beta chains drawn from one sample of a study of blood T cell repertoires in COVID-19. Clones were sequenced by immunoSEQ multiplex PCR, and TCRdb holds only the in-frame ones, with some missing. Of more than 50,000 clones in the sample, more than 75% were seen once. Sequenced: peripheral blood. Receptors originate from a human donor in a cohort sampled during active COVID-19. CDR3s include the opening cysteine and the closing phenylalanine or tryptophan. A D gene is named only where the DNA matches it firmly. For some rows the clone size is stated as once, few or many, or as a class when expanded; others skip it.

V: TRBV20-1; J: TRBJ2-5; D: .; size: once; CDR3: CSASRSETQYF; DNA: TGCAGTGCTAGTCGGTCAGAGACCCAGTACTTC
V: TRBV7-9; J: TRBJ2-7; D: TRBD2; size: .; CDR3: CASSLAGGGYEQYF; DNA: TGTGCCAGCAGCTTAGCGGGCGGGGGATACGAGCAGTACTTC
V: TRBV27; J: TRBJ2-3; D: .; size: .; CDR3: CASMGRTNTQYF; DNA: TGTGCCAGCATGGGGCGTACGAATACGCAGTATTTT
V: TRBV14; J: TRBJ2-2; D: .; size: .; CDR3: CASSQVWTTGRLFF; DNA: TGTGCCAGCAGCCAAGTCTGGACCACTGGGAGGCTGTTTTTT
V: TRBV7-2; J: TRBJ2-4; D: TRBD2; size: .; CDR3: CASSIRTSGLGAKNIQYF; DNA: TGTGCCAGCAGCATAAGGACTAGCGGGCTTGGTGCCAAAAACATTCAGTACTTC
V: TRBV3-1/TRBV3-2; J: TRBJ2-7; D: .; size: .; CDR3: CASSQVNEQYF; DNA: TGTGCCAGCAGCCAAGTCAACGAGCAGTACTTC
V: TRBV6-2/TRBV6-3; J: TRBJ2-7; D: TRBD2; size: .; CDR3: CASSYSGLAGYEQYF; DNA: TGTGCCAGCAGTTACTCCGGACTAGCGGGGTACGAGCAGTACTTC
V: TRBV4-1; J: TRBJ2-7; D: TRBD2; size: .; CDR3: CASATSGRGEQYF; DNA: TGCGCCAGCGCGACTAGCGGGAGAGGCGAGCAGTACTTC
V: TRBV7-2; J: TRBJ2-7; D: TRBD1; size: .; CDR3: CASTLDRGGTYEQYF; DNA: TGTGCCAGCACCCTGGACAGGGGAGGAACCTACGAGCAGTACTTC
V: TRBV28; J: TRBJ2-7; D: TRBD2; size: .; CDR3: CASRGLAGGGYEQYF; DNA: TGTGCCAGCAGGGGACTAGCGGGAGGGGGTTACGAGCAGTACTTC
V: TRBV2; J: TRBJ2-1; D: .; size: .; CDR3: CASSYAEQFF; DNA: TGTGCCAGCAGTTACGCGGAGCAGTTCTTC
V: TRBV3-1/TRBV3-2; J: TRBJ1-1; D: .; size: .; CDR3: CASSQDSGRETEAFF; DNA: TGTGCCAGCAGCCAAGATTCCGGGAGGGAAACTGAAGCTTTCTTT
V: TRBV11-3; J: TRBJ1-2; D: .; size: .; CDR3: CASSRQENYGYTF; DNA: TGTGCCAGCAGCCGACAGGAGAACTATGGCTACACCTTC
V: TRBV10-3; J: TRBJ2-7; D: TRBD2; size: few; CDR3: CAISESLQRLAGAYEQYF; DNA: TGTGCCATCAGTGAGTCCCTACAAAGACTAGCGGGGGCCTACGAGCAGTACTTC
V: TRBV7-8; J: TRBJ2-7; D: TRBD1; size: once; CDR3: CASSTDRGNYEQYF; DNA: TGTGCCAGCAGCACCGACAGGGGGAACTACGAGCAGTACTTC
V: TRBV10-1; J: TRBJ2-1; D: TRBD2; size: .; CDR3: CASRLVGLAGLYNEQFF; DNA: TGCGCCAGCAGGTTAGTGGGACTAGCGGGACTGTACAATGAGCAGTTCTTC
V: TRBV6-2/TRBV6-3; J: TRBJ2-7; D: TRBD2; size: .; CDR3: CASSYGLASGTSYEQYF; DNA: TGTGCCAGCAGTTACGGCCTCGCTAGCGGGACCTCCTACGAGCAGTACTTC
V: TRBV7-2; J: TRBJ2-2; D: .; size: .; CDR3: CASSPPLDTGELFF; DNA: TGTGCCAGCAGCCCCCCATTAGACACCGGGGAGCTGTTTTTT
V: TRBV24-1; J: TRBJ2-7; D: TRBD1; size: .; CDR3: CATRRAPRRGAGGRDEQYF; DNA: TGTGCCACGCGCCGTGCCCCCCGTCGAGGGGCAGGGGGCAGGGACGAGCAGTACTTC
V: TRBV10-1; J: TRBJ2-1; D: .; size: .; CDR3: CASSDLPGIEYNEQFF; DNA: TGCGCCAGCAGTGATTTGCCCGGGATTGAGTACAATGAGCAGTTCTTC
V: TRBV28; J: TRBJ1-2; D: .; size: .; CDR3: CASSISIHAAVSDYGYTF; DNA: TGTGCCAGCAGTATATCTATCCATGCGGCGGTATCGGACTATGGCTACACCTTC
V: TRBV5-1; J: TRBJ2-5; D: TRBD2; size: .; CDR3: CASRGAGGHQETQYF; DNA: TGCGCCAGCAGGGGGGCGGGAGGGCATCAAGAGACCCAGTACTTC
V: TRBV13; J: TRBJ1-1; D: .; size: .; CDR3: CASSLRGTLMNTEAFF; DNA: TGTGCCAGCAGCTTACGGGGTACACTTATGAACACTGAAGCTTTCTTT
V: TRBV7-3; J: TRBJ2-2; D: .; size: .; CDR3: CASSFAGELFF; DNA: TGTGCCAGCAGCTTCGCCGGGGAGCTGTTTTTT
V: TRBV28; J: TRBJ2-5; D: TRBD1; size: .; CDR3: CASLNPGQGETQYF; DNA: TGTGCCAGCCTTAACCCCGGACAGGGAGAGACCCAGTACTTC
V: TRBV28; J: TRBJ1-2; D: .; size: .; CDR3: CASSFGDRNYGYTF; DNA: TGTGCCAGCAGTTTTGGTGACAGGAACTATGGCTACACCTTC
V: TRBV28; J: TRBJ2-3; D: .; size: .; CDR3: CASSLVGARDQSDDTQYF; DNA: TGTGCCAGCAGTTTAGTGGGGGCCAGGGACCAAAGCGACGATACGCAGTATTTT
V: TRBV4-2; J: TRBJ2-7; D: TRBD2; size: .; CDR3: CASSQGEGLAGGPSTYEQYF; DNA: TGTGCCAGCAGCCAAGGGGAGGGGCTAGCGGGAGGTCCGTCTACCTACGAGCAGTACTTC
V: TRBV10-3; J: TRBJ2-3; D: TRBD1; size: .; CDR3: CAISGTGGTDTQYF; DNA: TGTGCCATCAGCGGGACAGGGGGCACAGATACGCAGTATTTT
V: TRBV11-2; J: TRBJ2-2; D: .; size: .; CDR3: CASSLRFIGDEGNTGELFF; DNA: TGTGCCAGCAGCTTGCGGTTCATCGGAGACGAAGGGAACACCGGGGAGCTGTTTTTT
V: TRBV11-3; J: TRBJ2-1; D: .; size: .; CDR3: CASGRAYNEQFF; DNA: TGTGCCAGCGGTCGCGCCTACAATGAGCAGTTCTTC
V: TRBV7-9; J: TRBJ2-2; D: TRBD2; size: few; CDR3: CASSPGLADGELFF; DNA: TGTGCCAGCAGCCCGGGACTAGCAGACGGGGAGCTGTTTTTT
V: TRBV28; J: TRBJ2-7; D: TRBD2; size: .; CDR3: CASSPLAGSYEQYF; DNA: TGTGCCAGCAGTCCGTTAGCGGGATCCTACGAGCAGTACTTC
V: TRBV27; J: TRBJ1-2; D: .; size: .; CDR3: CASSPLDFNYGYTF; DNA: TGTGCCAGCAGCCCACTCGACTTTAACTATGGCTACACCTTC
V: TRBV6-2/TRBV6-3; J: TRBJ2-1; D: TRBD1; size: once; CDR3: CASSVTGVNNEQFF; DNA: TGTGCCAGCAGTGTGACAGGGGTAAATAATGAGCAGTTCTTC
V: TRBV12-5; J: TRBJ1-2; D: TRBD1; size: .; CDR3: CASGLEGGAWRGYTF; DNA: TGTGCTAGTGGTTTGGAAGGGGGCGCATGGAGAGGCTACACCTTC
V: TRBV6-2/TRBV6-3; J: TRBJ2-1; D: TRBD2; size: .; CDR3: CASSYSASGRGGGNEQFF; DNA: TGTGCCAGCAGTTACTCGGCTAGCGGGAGGGGAGGAGGGAATGAGCAGTTCTTC
V: TRBV28; J: TRBJ1-2; D: TRBD1; size: .; CDR3: CASSLGTGPF; DNA: TGTGCCAGCAGTCTAGGGACAGGGCCCTTC
V: TRBV10-3; J: TRBJ1-5; D: .; size: .; CDR3: CAISETRSRGADQPQHF; DNA: TGTGCCATCAGTGAAACCAGGTCCAGGGGAGCGGATCAGCCCCAGCATTTT
V: TRBV7-9; J: TRBJ2-3; D: .; size: .; CDR3: CASSLVGADTQYF; DNA: TGTGCCAGCAGCTTAGTAGGGGCAGATACGCAGTATTTT
V: TRBV7-8; J: TRBJ1-5; D: .; size: .; CDR3: CASSTQNQGPRSNQPQHF; DNA: TGTGCCAGCAGCACACAAAACCAGGGGCCCCGGAGCAATCAGCCCCAGCATTTT
V: TRBV19; J: TRBJ2-5; D: TRBD2; size: .; CDR3: CASSRTSGETQYF; DNA: TGTGCCAGTAGTAGGACTAGCGGAGAGACCCAGTACTTC
V: TRBV15; J: TRBJ1-2; D: .; size: .; CDR3: CATSRDLGGDDTF; DNA: TGTGCCACCAGCAGAGATCTTGGGGGGGACGACACCTTC
V: TRBV6-5; J: TRBJ1-4; D: .; size: once; CDR3: CASSPPRSEKLFF; DNA: TGTGCCAGCAGTCCCCCCAGATCGGAAAAACTGTTTTTT
V: TRBV24-1; J: TRBJ1-2; D: TRBD1; size: .; CDR3: CATSDTGTGAHYGYTF; DNA: TGTGCCACCAGTGATACCGGGACAGGGGCTCACTATGGCTACACCTTC
V: TRBV10-1; J: TRBJ2-7; D: TRBD2; size: .; CDR3: CASSEVERGHEQYF; DNA: TGCGCCAGCAGTGAGGTGGAGCGGGGGCACGAGCAGTACTTC
V: TRBV12-5; J: TRBJ2-1; D: TRBD2; size: .; CDR3: CASGSPIAGGPSRSYNEQFF; DNA: TGTGCTAGTGGTTCCCCCATAGCGGGAGGGCCCTCTCGATCCTACAATGAGCAGTTCTTC
V: TRBV19; J: TRBJ2-2; D: .; size: .; CDR3: CASSMQGSTGELFF; DNA: TGTGCCAGTAGTATGCAGGGGAGCACCGGGGAGCTGTTTTTT
V: TRBV28; J: TRBJ2-7; D: TRBD1; size: .; CDR3: CASSLQPGQDRAQYF; DNA: TGTGCCAGCAGTCTACAGCCGGGACAGGATAGGGCGCAGTACTTC
V: TRBV7-6; J: TRBJ1-6; D: .; size: .; CDR3: CASSFTGTSPLHF; DNA: TGTGCCAGCAGTTTCACCGGGACATCACCCCTCCACTTT